The T cell receptor beta chain described here comes from a study of T cells after yellow fever vaccination (dated by TCRdb to the late 2010s). Study-level background: Memory subsets (EM, EMRA, CM and Tscm) were sorted on a BD FACS Aria III using CD3, CD45RA, CCR7 and CD95 staining. The SMART-Seq v4 Ultra Low Input RNA kit was used to prepare libraries from fractions with low cell numbers. To follow T-cell clones before and after primary and booster YFV17D yellow fever vaccination, bulk TCR alpha and beta repertoires were sequenced over time. Bulk PBMC replicates and cell subsets were isolated from blood drawn at multiple timepoints before and after both primary and secondary immunization. Sorting of memory subsets took place on days 0, 15 and 45 and at 18 months after primary vaccination, as well as on days 0, 15 and 45 after the 30-year booster. Two healthy male donors made up the cohort, one aged 18 to 29 years and the other aged 30 to 40 years. Study-wide conclusions, independent of this receptor: Because the study included only a couple of donors, the extent to which the findings can be generalized is limited. On day 0, almost all vaccine-responding clonotypes were below detection in the sorted memory subsets. Compared with the primary T-cell response, the secondary T-cell response was faster but weaker, reaching its peak on day 5 rather than on day 15. After the booster, most clones that had expanded after primary vaccination were detected again (almost 97% of CD4 and roughly nine tenths of CD8), suggesting broad maintenance of memory. Computational filtering was required because FACS-sorted repertoires could contain abundant contaminating clonotypes from the bulk population. A small fraction of clonotypes appeared in both the CD4 and CD8 compartments, likely as a result of convergent recombination.

This clonotype has just a few counts. Qualities for individual bases were not recorded, and no much larger clone is one base off. The treatment or condition label on this specimen signifies: live attenuated yellow fever vaccine strain. PBMCs were isolated from peripheral blood using a standard Ficoll-Paque protocol. The RNeasy Micro Kit was used to extract RNA from sorted memory subsets. Reads for this sample came from an Illumina NovaSeq 6000. TCR cDNA was synthesized by 5'RACE template switching, through which a universal primer site and unique molecular identifiers were introduced. cDNA synthesis was primed from both the TCR alpha and TCR beta constant segments. Two PCR steps were used to amplify libraries, with sample barcodes and sequencing adapters being added in the second step. Sequencing of libraries was done on Illumina HiSeq 2500 (2x100 bp) or NovaSeq (2x150 bp). The authors' analysis ran thus. MIGEC was used to demultiplex reads and collapse the reads into UMI consensus sequences, and MiXCR was used for V(D)J alignment. Vaccine-responding clonotypes were defined with edgeR using replicate PBMC samples, requiring FDR below 0.01 and a log2 fold change above 5 up to day 15. CD4 or CD8 identity was assigned to each bulk clonotype according to whether the clonotype was present at higher abundance in the sequenced CD4 repertoire or the sequenced CD8 repertoire. Clonotype frequencies in memory subsets were weighted by FACS-sorted cell numbers to estimate each clone's distribution across memory phenotypes. Using fastp trimming at Q25 and MiXCR clonotype assembly, TCRdb reanalyzed the public sequencing data and kept in-frame beta chains. Merged by CDR3 protein, the rows form single entries marked with the most common genes and DNA. The V and J calls follow TCRdb's processing rather than the paper's. A total of about 53,000 distinct CDR3 sequences appear in this sample, 4.5% to 6% of them only once. Together, the top ten hold 25% to 40% of the sample.

Reading from cysteine to phenylalanine, the CDR3 counts 12 amino acids. Only CDR3 DNA is held: 36 bases, read in frame from base 1. V lost 7 bases and J lost 5 bases; the stretch between them is 11 bases long. The germline V gene (reference sequence) provides CDR1 DFQATT and CDR2 SNEGSKA. Sequencing used PBMCs, either bulk or a sorted T-cell subset (CD4+, CD8+, memory, or dextramer-sorted; not recorded which), obtained on the day of the yellow fever booster vaccination. This TCR derives from a man younger than 35 who received the YFV17D yellow fever vaccine. The chain links TRBV20-1 with TRBJ2-2; the D gene cannot be resolved reliably. The nucleotide sequence reads TGCAGTGGAAGACATCTAACCGGGGAGCTGTTTTTT. It translates to CSGRHLTGELFF.